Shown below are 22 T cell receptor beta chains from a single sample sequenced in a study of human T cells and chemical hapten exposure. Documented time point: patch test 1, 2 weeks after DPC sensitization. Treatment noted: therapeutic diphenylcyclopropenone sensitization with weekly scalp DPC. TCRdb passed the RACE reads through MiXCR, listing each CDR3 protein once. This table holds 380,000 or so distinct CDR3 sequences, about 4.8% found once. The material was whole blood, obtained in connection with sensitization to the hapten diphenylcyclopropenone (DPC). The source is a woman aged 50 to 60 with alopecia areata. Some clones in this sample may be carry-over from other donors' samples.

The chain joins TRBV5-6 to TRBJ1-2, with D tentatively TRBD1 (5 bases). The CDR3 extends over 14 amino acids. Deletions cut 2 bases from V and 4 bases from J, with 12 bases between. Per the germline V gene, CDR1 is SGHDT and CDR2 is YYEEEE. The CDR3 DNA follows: TGTGCCAGCAGCTTAGGAAGGGGCTTCTATGGCTACACCTTC. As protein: CASSLGRGFYGYTF.

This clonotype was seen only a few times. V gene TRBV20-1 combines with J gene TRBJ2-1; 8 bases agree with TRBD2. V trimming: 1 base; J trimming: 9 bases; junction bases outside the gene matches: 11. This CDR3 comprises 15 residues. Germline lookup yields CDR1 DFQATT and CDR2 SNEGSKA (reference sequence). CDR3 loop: CSARVEGLVAGEQFF. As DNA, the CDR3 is TGCAGTGCTAGAGTGGAGGGACTAGTGGCCGGTGAGCAGTTCTTC.

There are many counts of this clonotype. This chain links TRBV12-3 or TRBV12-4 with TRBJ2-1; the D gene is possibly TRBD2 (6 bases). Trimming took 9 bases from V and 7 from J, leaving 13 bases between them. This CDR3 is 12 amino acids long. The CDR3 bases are TGTGCCAGTGGGACTGCTTTGAATGAGCAGTTCTTC. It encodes CASGTALNEQFF.

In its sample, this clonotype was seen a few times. The CDR3 sequence: CASSSRDRDYSPLHF. CDR3 DNA: TGTGCCAGCAGTTCCCGGGACAGGGATTATTCACCCCTCCACTTT. V is TRBV6-5 and J is TRBJ1-6; TRBD1 matches 9 bases. In germline, CDR1 is MNHEY, CDR2 SVGAGI. V gave up 4 bases and J gave up 8 bases; unmatched junction bases: 6. This CDR3 has 15 amino acids.

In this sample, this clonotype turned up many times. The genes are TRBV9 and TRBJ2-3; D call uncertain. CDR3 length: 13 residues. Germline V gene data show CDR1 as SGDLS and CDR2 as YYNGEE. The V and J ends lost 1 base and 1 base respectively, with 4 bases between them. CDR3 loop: CASSVYGTDTQYF. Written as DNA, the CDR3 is TGTGCCAGCAGCGTATACGGCACAGATACGCAGTATTTT.

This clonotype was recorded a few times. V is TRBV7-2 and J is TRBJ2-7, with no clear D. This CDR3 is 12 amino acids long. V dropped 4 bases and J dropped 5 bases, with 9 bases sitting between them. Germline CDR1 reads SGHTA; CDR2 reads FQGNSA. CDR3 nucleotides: TGTGCCAGCAGCTCCTCCCAGCACGAGCAGTACTTC. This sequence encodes CASSSSQHEQYF.

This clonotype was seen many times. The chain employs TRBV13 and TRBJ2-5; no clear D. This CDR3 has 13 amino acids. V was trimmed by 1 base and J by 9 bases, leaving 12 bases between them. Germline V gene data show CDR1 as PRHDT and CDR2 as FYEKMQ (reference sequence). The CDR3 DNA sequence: TGTGCCAGCAGCTTAGCTTCACTCGAGGCCCAGTACTTC. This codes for CASSLASLEAQYF. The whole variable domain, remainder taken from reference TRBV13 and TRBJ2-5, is AAGVIQSPRHLIKEKRETATLKCYPIPRHDTVYWYQQGPGQDPQFLISFYEKMQSDKGSIPDRFSAQQFSDYHSELNMSSLELGDSALYFCASSLASLEAQYFGPGTRLLVL.

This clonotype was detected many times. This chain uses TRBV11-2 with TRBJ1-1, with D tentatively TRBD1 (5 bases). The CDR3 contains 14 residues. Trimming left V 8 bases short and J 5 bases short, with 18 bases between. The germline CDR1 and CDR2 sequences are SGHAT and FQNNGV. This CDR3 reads CASRYAGAKTEAFF. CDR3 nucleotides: TGTGCCAGCCGTTATGCCGGGGCGAAAACTGAAGCTTTCTTT.

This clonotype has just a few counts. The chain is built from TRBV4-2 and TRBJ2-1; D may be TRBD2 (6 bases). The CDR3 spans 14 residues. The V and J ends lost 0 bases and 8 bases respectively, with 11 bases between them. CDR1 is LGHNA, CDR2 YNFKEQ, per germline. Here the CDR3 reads CASSQETGVDEQFF. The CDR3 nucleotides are TGTGCCAGCAGCCAAGAAACGGGGGTTGATGAGCAGTTCTTC.

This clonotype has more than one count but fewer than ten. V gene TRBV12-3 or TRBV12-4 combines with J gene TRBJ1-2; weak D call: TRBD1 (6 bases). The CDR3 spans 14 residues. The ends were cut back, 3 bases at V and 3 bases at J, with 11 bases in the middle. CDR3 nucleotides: TGTGCCAGCAGTTTCGGACAGTTGCACTATGGCTACACCTTC. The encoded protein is CASSFGQLHYGYTF.

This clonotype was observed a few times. The CDR3 region is CSVDQDTRTDTQYF. CDR3 DNA: TGCAGCGTTGATCAGGACACCCGCACAGATACGCAGTATTTT. The chain uses TRBV29-1 and TRBJ2-3; possible D gene TRBD1, 5 bases. Germline assignment: CDR1 SQVTM and CDR2 ANQGSEA. The CDR3 spans 14 residues. Between the trimmed V and J ends, which lost 3 bases and 1 base, there was a span of 11 bases.

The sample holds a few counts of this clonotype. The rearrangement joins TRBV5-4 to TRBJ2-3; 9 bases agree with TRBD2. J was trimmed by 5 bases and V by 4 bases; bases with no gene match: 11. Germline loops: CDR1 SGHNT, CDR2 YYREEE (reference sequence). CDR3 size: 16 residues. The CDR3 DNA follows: TGTGCCAGCAGCCCAATTTCGGGACTAGCTGGAGATACGCAGTATTTT. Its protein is CASSPISGLAGDTQYF.

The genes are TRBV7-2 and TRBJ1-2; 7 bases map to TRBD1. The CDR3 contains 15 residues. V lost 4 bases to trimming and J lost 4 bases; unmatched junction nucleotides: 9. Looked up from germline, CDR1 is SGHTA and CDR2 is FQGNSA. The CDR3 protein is CASSSNRGLFYGYTF. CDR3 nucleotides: TGTGCCAGCAGCTCAAACAGGGGTCTCTTCTATGGCTACACCTTC.

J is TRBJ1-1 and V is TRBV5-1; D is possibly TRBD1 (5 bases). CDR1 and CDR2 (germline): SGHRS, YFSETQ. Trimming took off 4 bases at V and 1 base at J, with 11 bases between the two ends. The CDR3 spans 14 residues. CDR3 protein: CASSRSGQNTEAFF. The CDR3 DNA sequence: TGCGCCAGCAGCCGCTCCGGACAGAACACTGAAGCTTTCTTT.

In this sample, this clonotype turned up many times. The CDR3 DNA reads as TGTGCCAGCAGCTTAGGTCCAACAGGTGCTCAGCCCCAGCATTTT. This encodes CASSLGPTGAQPQHF. The gene calls are TRBV7-6 and TRBJ1-5; D possibly corresponds to TRBD1 (5 bases). The V end was cut by 1 base, the J end by 6 bases, with 13 bases between. The CDR3 extends over 15 amino acids. Per germline, CDR1 SGHVS and CDR2 FNYEAQ.

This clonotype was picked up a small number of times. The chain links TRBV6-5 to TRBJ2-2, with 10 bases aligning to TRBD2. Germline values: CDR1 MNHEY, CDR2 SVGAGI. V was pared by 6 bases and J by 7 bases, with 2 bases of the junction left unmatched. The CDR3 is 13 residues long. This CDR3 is CASSPSGGGELFF. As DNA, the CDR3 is TGTGCCAGCAGCCCTAGCGGGGGCGGGGAGCTGTTTTTT.

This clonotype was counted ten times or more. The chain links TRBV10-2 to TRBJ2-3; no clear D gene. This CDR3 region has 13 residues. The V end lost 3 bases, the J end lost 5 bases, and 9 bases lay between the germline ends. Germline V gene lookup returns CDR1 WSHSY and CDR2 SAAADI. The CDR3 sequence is CASSDSSLDTQYF. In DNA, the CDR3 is TGCGCCAGCAGTGACTCCTCCTTAGATACGCAGTATTTT.

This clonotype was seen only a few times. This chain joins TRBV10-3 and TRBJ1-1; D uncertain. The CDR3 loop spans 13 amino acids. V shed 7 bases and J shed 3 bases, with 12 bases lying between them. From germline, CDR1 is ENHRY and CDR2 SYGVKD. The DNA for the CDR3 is TGTGCCATCAATAAGAATGAGGACACTGAAGCTTTCTTT. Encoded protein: CAINKNEDTEAFF.

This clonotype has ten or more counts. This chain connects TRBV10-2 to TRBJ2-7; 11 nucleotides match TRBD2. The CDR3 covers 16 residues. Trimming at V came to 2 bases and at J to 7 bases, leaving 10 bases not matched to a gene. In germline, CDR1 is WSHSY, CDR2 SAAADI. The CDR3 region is CASSEVVAGGPGEQYF. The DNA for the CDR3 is TGCGCCAGCAGTGAGGTGGTAGCGGGAGGGCCCGGGGAGCAGTACTTC.

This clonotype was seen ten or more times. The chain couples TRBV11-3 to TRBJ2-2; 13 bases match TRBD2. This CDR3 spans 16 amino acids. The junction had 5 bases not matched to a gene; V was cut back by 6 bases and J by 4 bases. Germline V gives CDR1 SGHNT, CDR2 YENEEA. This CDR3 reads CASSLLAGGITGELFF. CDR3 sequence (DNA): TGTGCCAGCAGTCTACTAGCGGGAGGGATCACCGGGGAGCTGTTTTTT.

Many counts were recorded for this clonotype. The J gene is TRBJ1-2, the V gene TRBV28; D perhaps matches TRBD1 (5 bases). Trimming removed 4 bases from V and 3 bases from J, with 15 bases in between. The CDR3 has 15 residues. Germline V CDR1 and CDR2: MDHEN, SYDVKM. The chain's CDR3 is CASSSTNRPDYGYTF. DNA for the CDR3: TGTGCCAGCAGTTCGACTAACAGGCCTGACTATGGCTACACCTTC.

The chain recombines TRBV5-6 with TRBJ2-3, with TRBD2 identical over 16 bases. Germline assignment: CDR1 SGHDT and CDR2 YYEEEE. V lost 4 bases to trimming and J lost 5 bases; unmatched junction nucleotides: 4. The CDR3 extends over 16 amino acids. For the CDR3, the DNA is TGTGCCAGCAGCGGGACTAGCGGGGGGGCCGGAGATACGCAGTATTTT. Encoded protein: CASSGTSGGAGDTQYF.